These 20 T cell receptor beta chains came from one sample sequenced in a study of T cell repertoires in cytomegalovirus infection. Each CDR3 protein gets one entry after TCRdb re-called the reads with MiXCR. The profile covers around 100,000 distinct CDR3 sequences, with around 30% appearing a single time and 41% taken by the ten largest. No antigen has been identified for these receptors. The source material was CD8+ T cells from cultured PBMCs, sampled from culture after CMV antigen stimulation. The source is a human donor in good health (CMV status not recorded). Some clones in this sample may be carry-over from other donors' samples.

The gene calls are TRBV19 and TRBJ1-5; D uncertain. The CDR3 has 15 residues. Germline V gene lookup returns CDR1 LNHDA and CDR2 SQIVND (reference sequence). V lost 6 bases and J lost 0, with 12 bases in between. CDR3 bases: TGTGCCAGTAGCCCTGGGGTTTATAGCAATCAGCCCCAGCATTTT. Its translation is CASSPGVYSNQPQHF.

This clonotype was recorded a few times. The rearrangement links TRBV6-2 or TRBV6-3 to TRBJ1-5; 7 positions match TRBD1. This CDR3 is 15 amino acids long. In germline, CDR1 is MNHEY, CDR2 SVGEGT. With 6 bases clipped from V and 6 bases from J, the junction kept 11 bases outside the gene matches. The CDR3 region is CASRRTGVVSQPQHF. In DNA form, the CDR3 reads TGTGCCAGCAGGCGTACAGGGGTTGTCAGTCAGCCCCAGCATTTT.

The CDR3 DNA follows: TGCGCCAGCAGCTTAACAGGGATCTACGAGCAGTACTTC. It specifies CASSLTGIYEQYF. This sequence joins TRBV5-1 and TRBJ2-7; possibly TRBD1 for D (6 bases). This CDR3 contains 13 residues. V lost 2 bases and J 3 bases, leaving 9 bases between the germline ends. The germline V gene has CDR1 SGHRS and CDR2 YFSETQ.

J is TRBJ1-4 and V is TRBV7-9; 8 bases fit TRBD1. J was trimmed by 8 bases and V by 5 bases; bases with no gene match: 19. Germline-derived CDR1 and CDR2 are SEHNR and FQNEAQ (reference sequence). The CDR3 is 18 residues long. The CDR3 nucleotides are TGTGCCAGCAGCCTCCCTCAGGGGGCGCCCCCCGCCGGGGAAAAACTGTTTTTT. It is translated as CASSLPQGAPPAGEKLFF.

This rearrangement joins TRBV5-6 to TRBJ1-1; no firm D call. The CDR3 runs to 17 residues. Trimming shortened V by 0 bases and J by 3 bases, and 18 bases separated the two germline ends. The germline V gene has CDR1 SGHDT and CDR2 YYEEEE. The DNA for the CDR3 is TGTGCCAGCAGCTTGGACAGTACGGTGCTTATGGACACTGAAGCTTTCTTT. Amino acids: CASSLDSTVLMDTEAFF.

The chain has TRBV28 and TRBJ2-3; D is perhaps TRBD1 (6 bases). Trimming took 5 bases from V and 0 from J, leaving 15 bases between them. CDR1 and CDR2 (germline): MDHEN, SYDVKM. CDR3 length: 16 residues. The CDR3 DNA reads TGTGCCAGCAGTCCGAAACCGGGACACAGCACAGATACGCAGTATTTT. It codes for CASSPKPGHSTDTQYF.

The rearrangement joins TRBV6-2 or TRBV6-3 to TRBJ2-7; tentatively, D is TRBD1 (5 bases). The CDR3 is 17 amino acids. CDR1 and CDR2 (germline): MNHEY, SVGEGT. With 1 base removed from V and 1 base from J, the gap between germline ends came to 17 bases. In DNA form, the CDR3 reads TGTGCCAGCAGTTACTTTCGGAGTCAGGGTTCATCCTACGAGCAGTACTTC. This translates into CASSYFRSQGSSYEQYF.

The gene calls are TRBV7-6 and TRBJ1-1; D is undetermined. V was trimmed by 1 base and J by 8 bases, leaving 5 bases between them. The CDR3 extends over 11 amino acids. Germline values: CDR1 SGHVS, CDR2 FNYEAQ. The CDR3 sequence is CASSLGREAFF. In DNA, the CDR3 is TGTGCCAGCAGCTTAGGGAGGGAAGCTTTCTTT.

The V and J genes are TRBV7-8 and TRBJ2-6; 8 nucleotides align to TRBD1. There are 18 residues in the CDR3. Germline V lookup: CDR1 SGHVS, CDR2 FQNEAQ. Germline trimming cut 0 bases from V and 2 bases from J; bases unmatched to any gene: 6. This CDR3 is CASSLAGTGVAGANVLTF. The CDR3 DNA is TGTGCCAGCAGCTTAGCGGGGACAGGTGTAGCTGGGGCCAACGTCCTGACTTTC.

This clonotype was picked up many times. The chain recombines TRBV7-2 with TRBJ1-6; D is uncertain. The CDR3 has 17 residues. The germline V gene has CDR1 SGHTA and CDR2 FQGNSA. V was clipped by 0 bases and J by 9 bases, with 18 bases between them. The CDR3 here is CASSLARWERAVSPLHF. The CDR3 nucleotides are TGTGCCAGCAGCTTAGCGCGATGGGAAAGGGCGGTTTCACCCCTCCACTTT.

Only one count was recorded for this clonotype. The V call is TRBV13, the J call TRBJ2-5; D gene ambiguous. Germline V CDR1 and CDR2: PRHDT, FYEKMQ (reference sequence). V was shortened by 4 bases and J by 5 bases, with 11 bases between the two germline ends. The CDR3 contains 13 residues. CDR3 nucleotide sequence: TGTGCCAGCAGCTCCCGCTTGCGTGAGACCCAGTACTTC. It translates to CASSSRLRETQYF.

The rearrangement uses TRBV6-5 and TRBJ1-1; D uncertain. CDR3 length: 15 residues. Germline lookup yields CDR1 MNHEY and CDR2 SVGAGI. The V end was cut by 5 bases, the J end by 3 bases, with 16 bases between. CDR3 nucleotide sequence: TGTGCCAGCAGTGCGGGGTTAGGTGCGGACACTGAAGCTTTCTTT. It translates to CASSAGLGADTEAFF.

In its sample, this clonotype was seen many times. This sequence joins TRBV4-2 and TRBJ2-7, with D unresolved. The CDR3 is 15 residues long. CDR1 and CDR2 (germline): LGHNA, YNFKEQ. V was clipped by 0 bases and J by 0 bases, with 9 bases between them. The CDR3, as DNA: TGTGCCAGCAGCCAAGATAGGGCCTCCTCCTACGAGCAGTACTTC. Translated: CASSQDRASSYEQYF.

The chain employs TRBV27 and TRBJ1-2; D ambiguous. Germline values: CDR1 MNHEY, CDR2 SMNVEV (reference sequence). With 3 bases removed from V and 4 bases from J, the gap between germline ends came to 9 bases. The CDR3 has 13 amino acids. This CDR3 is CASSLTRTYGYTF. The CDR3 bases are TGTGCCAGCAGTTTGACGCGGACCTATGGCTACACCTTC.

Comments on this clonotype: The junction departs from the called germline gene at one end, perhaps through a read error. The chain employs TRBV4-1 and TRBJ1-1; D is perhaps TRBD1 (6 bases). CDR3 size: 14 residues. CDR1 and CDR2 from the germline V gene are MGHRA and YSYEKL. The CDR3 sequence: CASSFGQTSNEAFF. CDR3 DNA: TGTGCCAGCAGCTTCGGACAGACGTCCAATGAAGCTTTCTTT.

The chain links TRBV20-1 to TRBJ1-2; D call uncertain. V was clipped by 3 bases and J by 5 bases, with 16 bases between them. CDR1 is DFQATT and CDR2 is SNEGSKA in the germline V gene (reference sequence). This CDR3 region has 14 residues. In DNA form, the CDR3 reads TGCAGTGCTAGTCACACCCACACAGAGTATGGCTACACCTTC. Its protein product is CSASHTHTEYGYTF.

This clonotype was observed a handful of times. The V call is TRBV7-6, the J call TRBJ2-7; D not certain. The CDR3 length is 15 residues. Looked up from germline, CDR1 is SGHVS and CDR2 is FNYEAQ. The V end lost 1 base, the J end lost 5 bases, and 15 bases lay between the germline ends. The CDR3 DNA follows: TGTGCCAGCAGCTTAGGGGCCTACACGGACGACGAGCAGTACTTC. Translation: CASSLGAYTDDEQYF.

The chain joins TRBV7-8 to TRBJ2-5; either TRBD1 or TRBD2 may fit D (6 bases each). CDR1 and CDR2 (germline): SGHVS, FQNEAQ. Trimming pared 1 base from V and 5 bases from J, leaving 11 bases between. The CDR3 contains 14 residues. The DNA of the CDR3 is TGTGCCAGCAGCTTAGAAGGGGGGCCGGAGACCCAGTACTTC. It is translated as CASSLEGGPETQYF.

In its sample, this clonotype was seen a few times. The V and J genes are TRBV4-2 and TRBJ2-7, with D perhaps TRBD2 (7 bases). CDR3 size: 16 residues. Deletions cut 3 bases from V and 4 bases from J, with 19 bases between. CDR1 LGHNA and CDR2 YNFKEQ come from the germline V gene. The DNA for the CDR3 is TGTGCCAGCAGCCATCGCCTCTCAGGGGAGGGATACGAGCAGTACTTC. Its protein is CASSHRLSGEGYEQYF.

V usage is TRBV4-1 and J usage is TRBJ2-7; 9 nucleotides align to TRBD1. Germline lookup yields CDR1 MGHRA and CDR2 YSYEKL. The CDR3 totals 16 residues. V dropped 2 bases and J dropped 1; count of bases not matched to a gene: 6. The CDR3 DNA reads TGCGCCAGCAGCCAATTAACGACAGGGGGGTCCTACGAGCAGTACTTC. Encoded protein: CASSQLTTGGSYEQYF.